The sequence of this TCR beta chain was determined in a study of regulatory T cells in long-lasting Graves disease. As for the study in general: Graves' patients who were just diagnosed had used antithyroid drugs for under 3 months.

CDR3 length: 13 residues. The V and J ends lost 2 bases and 7 bases respectively, with 12 bases between them. Looked up from germline, CDR1 is GTSNPN and CDR2 is SVGIG (reference sequence). HTBI primers from iRepertoire and Arm-PCR of CDR3 regions yielded the TCR beta libraries. In the source study's methods: The identification of 60 or so TRBV and over eleven TRBJ segments was made across samples. TCRdb processed the multiplex PCR reads anew with MiXCR; each CDR3 protein has one entry. In this record, the V and J calls reflect TCRdb's handling and not the investigators' own analysis. Of about 440,000 distinct CDR3 sequences listed, around 15% are singletons. This clonotype was detected many times. Time point meaning: newly diagnosed GD, antithyroid drugs for less than 3 months. From RNA extracted from PBMCs, the TCR library was made. These same records also appear under a second study, on T cells in Graves' hyperthyroidism and ophthalmopathy. That study reports: Ophthalmopathy got predicted by the model a median 6.5 months before its onset.

The material sequenced was peripheral blood mononuclear cells (PBMCs), taken at new diagnosis, from a patient treated with antithyroid drugs. The origin of this receptor is a woman aged 25 to 45 with Graves disease. V is TRBV30 and J is TRBJ1-5; D ambiguous. CDR3 loop: CAWSSGLGQPQHF. DNA for the CDR3: TGTGCCTGGAGTTCAGGACTTGGCCAGCCCCAGCATTTT.